This TCR beta chain was captured by sequencing in a study of shared clonotypes between healthy human individuals. General study findings and limits: Non-shared clonotypes displayed generation probabilities falling below those of clonotypes present in all four donors.

The CDR3 loop spans 15 amino acids. V gave up 2 bases and J gave up 7 bases, with 18 bases separating them. Per the germline V gene, CDR1 is SGHTA and CDR2 is FQGNSA. Assay execution took place at the deep level. In the original workflow: Owing to the provision of junction-only sequences devoid of quality scores by immunoSEQ, filtering differed. TCRdb keeps only in-frame clones here, not all; method: immunoSEQ multiplex PCR. V and J calls and clone size follow that table, whereas D and trimming were derived from the DNA. The sample records roughly 2.1 million clones, under 95% being singletons. A note on this clone: Its antigen is undetermined.

In the naive CD8 group, cells lacked CD45RO and were positively selected for CCR7, so terminally differentiated effector memory CD45RA+ cells were left out. Within Nashville, Tennessee resided all donors, each a Caucasian adult. This chain joins TRBV7-2 and TRBJ2-7; D gene uncertain. The sequence came from a man aged 18 to 29 in good health. Some clones in this sample may be carry-over from other donors' samples. The sample taken for sequencing was naive CD8+ T cells from PBMCs. CDR3 sequence: CASSLLRQLYEEQYF. Here the CDR3 DNA reads TGTGCCAGCAGCTTATTAAGACAACTTTACGAAGAGCAGTACTTC.